The source of this TCR beta chain is a study of neurological immune-mediated disorders. Study conclusions and caveats: The multiple sclerosis repertoire cluster showed no association with any clinical or MRI feature. The authors stated that larger cohorts are needed. Sharing of CDR3 amino acid sequences among expanded clones across subjects was absent, suggesting private repertoires in all groups.

The V gene's germline CDR1 is SGDLS and CDR2 YYNGEE. Trimming removed 4 bases at V and 7 bases at J, with 20 bases between. The CDR3 sequence is 15 residues long. Sorted libraries were made with 850,000 to 1,000,000 CD4+ or CD8+ T cells. This clonotype rates as medium-sized (0.01 to 0.1%). What it binds is not known. 5'RACE generated cDNA with 10-nucleotide random UMIs. TCRdb itself ran the 5' RACE reads through MiXCR, one entry per CDR3 protein. This table holds some 22,000 distinct CDR3 sequences, around a sixth found once. This sequence originates from a woman aged 18-29 years with multiple sclerosis. Sequencing input: CD8+ T cells from blood. The chain is built from TRBV9 and TRBJ1-2; D may be TRBD1 (5 bases). CDR3 in DNA: TGTGCCAGCAGCCCCCAGGAGAGGGGATGGTCTGGCTACACCTTC. This codes for CASSPQERGWSGYTF.